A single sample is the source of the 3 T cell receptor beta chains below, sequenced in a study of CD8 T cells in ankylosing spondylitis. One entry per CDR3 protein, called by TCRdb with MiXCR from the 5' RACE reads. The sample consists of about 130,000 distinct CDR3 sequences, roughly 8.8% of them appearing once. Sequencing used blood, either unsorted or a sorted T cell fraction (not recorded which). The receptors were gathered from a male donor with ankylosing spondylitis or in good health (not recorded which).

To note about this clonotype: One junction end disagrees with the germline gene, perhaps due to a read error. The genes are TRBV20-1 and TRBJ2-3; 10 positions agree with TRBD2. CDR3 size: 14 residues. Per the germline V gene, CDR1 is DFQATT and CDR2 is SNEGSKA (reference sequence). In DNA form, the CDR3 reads TGCAGTGCGCGGACTAGCGGAAACACAGGTACGCAGTATTTT. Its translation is CSARTSGNTGTQYF.

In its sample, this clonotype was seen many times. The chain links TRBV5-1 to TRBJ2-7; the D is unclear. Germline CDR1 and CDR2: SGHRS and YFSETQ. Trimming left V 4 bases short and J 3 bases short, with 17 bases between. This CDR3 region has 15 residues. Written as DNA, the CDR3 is TGCGCCAGCAGCCCAGAGAAACCTGGGTTCTACGAGCAGTACTTC. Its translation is CASSPEKPGFYEQYF.

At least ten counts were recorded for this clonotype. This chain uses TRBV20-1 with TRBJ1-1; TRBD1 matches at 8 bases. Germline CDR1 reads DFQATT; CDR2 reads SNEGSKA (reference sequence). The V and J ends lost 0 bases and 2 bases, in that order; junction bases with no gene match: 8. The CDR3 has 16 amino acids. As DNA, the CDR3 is TGCAGTGCTAGAGATCTAGACAGGGGCGGTAACACTGAAGCTTTCTTT. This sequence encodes CSARDLDRGGNTEAFF.